Included here is one T cell receptor beta chain sequence, with context. The data derive from a study of blood T cells in healthy people across ages. CDR3 length equals 16 residues. From germline, CDR1 is SGHTA and CDR2 FQGNSA. The V end lost 0 bases, the J end lost 7 bases, and 18 bases lay between the germline ends. Next came a second PCR, run for about 6 to 12 cycles, which used a sample-barcoded 5' primer along with a J-beta primer mix. TCRdb used MiXCR to reprocess the 5' RACE reads, holding one entry per CDR3 protein. Here the sample spans approximately 780,000 distinct CDR3 sequences, roughly 26% being singletons. The same sample was also used in a study of T cells of mothers and their children.

The sample was blood. The TCR comes from a boy aged 5-17 years in good health. The V and J genes are TRBV7-2 and TRBJ1-2; a possible D gene is TRBD1 (5 bases). DNA of the CDR3: TGTGCCAGCAGCTTAGCCCCCACAGGTATCAGTGGTGGCTACACCTTC. It yields the protein CASSLAPTGISGGYTF.